The entry below gives a single TCR beta chain sequence along with its context. This record comes from a study of blood T cell repertoires in COVID-19. About the study: Samples of COVID-19 (acute and convalescent) were obtained from the United States, Italy and Spain. PBMCs, B-cell-depleted T cells, or T cells were the source of the cDNA or gDNA that made up the material.

Seattle patients were enrolled during active infection and followed longitudinally. Authors' processing steps: Researchers report that nucleated cell counts were estimated from reference gene primer amplification. This table comes from immunoSEQ multiplex PCR, and its TCRdb copy is limited to in-frame clones, with some not included. V, J and clone size derive from that table, while D and trimming were established from the DNA sequence. Among 250,000 to 300,000 clones, roughly nine tenths were seen once, and the ten largest hold roughly 12%. V lost 6 bases, J lost 11 bases, and 15 bases stayed unmatched. Germline CDR1 reads ENHRY; CDR2 reads SYGVKD. This CDR3 has 15 residues.

The sequenced sample consisted of peripheral blood. The V call is TRBV10-3, the J call TRBJ2-3; 9 bases match TRBD2. This clonotype originated in a woman under 40 with COVID-19, enrolled during active disease. CDR3 residues: CAISQGSGGRDGQYF. In DNA, the CDR3 is TGTGCCATCAGCCAGGGTAGCGGGGGCCGGGATGGGCAGTATTTT.